This is a list of T cell receptor beta chains from one sample in a study of technical replicates of blood from a few donors. The table came from immunoSEQ multiplex PCR; TCRdb's copy has only in-frame clones and leaves some out. The sample comprises 14,000 or so clones, roughly 80% of which are singletons, and about 12% rests with the top ten. Input material: PBMCs. The receptors originated from a human donor in good health. Each CDR3 is given with its conserved first and last residue. A D gene is named only where the DNA matches it firmly. For some rows the clone size is stated as once, few or many, or as a class when expanded; others skip it.

D gene: .; J gene: TRBJ1-2; clone size: .; CDR3 length: 16; V gene: TRBV28; CDR3 protein: CASKGSGGGLNYGYTF; CDR3 DNA: TGTGCCAGCAAAGGGAGCGGGGGCGGACTTAACTATGGCTACACCTTC
D gene: TRBD2; J gene: TRBJ2-7; clone size: .; CDR3 length: 17; V gene: TRBV11-2; CDR3 protein: CASSLVGSGRAWYEQYF; CDR3 DNA: TGTGCCAGCAGCTTAGTGGGAAGCGGGAGGGCCTGGTACGAGCAGTACTTC
D gene: .; J gene: TRBJ2-2; clone size: few; CDR3 length: 16; V gene: TRBV18; CDR3 protein: CASSPIAGTNTGELFF; CDR3 DNA: TGTGCCAGCTCACCAATTGCAGGGACGAACACCGGGGAGCTGTTTTTT
D gene: TRBD2; J gene: TRBJ2-1; clone size: .; CDR3 length: 14; V gene: TRBV6-1; CDR3 protein: CASSEDGSGRAGFF; CDR3 DNA: TGTGCCAGCAGTGAAGATGGTAGCGGGAGGGCGGGGTTCTTC
D gene: .; J gene: TRBJ2-5; clone size: once; CDR3 length: 11; V gene: TRBV7-6; CDR3 protein: CASSPGETQYF; CDR3 DNA: TGTGCCAGCAGCCCAGGGGAGACCCAGTACTTC
D gene: .; J gene: TRBJ1-2; clone size: .; CDR3 length: 13; V gene: TRBV29-1; CDR3 protein: CSVAATGVHGYTF; CDR3 DNA: TGCAGCGTAGCAGCAACCGGGGTGCATGGCTACACCTTC
D gene: .; J gene: TRBJ2-5; clone size: .; CDR3 length: 15; V gene: TRBV30; CDR3 protein: CAWSLGTGRQETQYF; CDR3 DNA: TGTGCCTGGAGCCTCGGAACAGGGCGTCAAGAGACCCAGTACTTC
D gene: TRBD1; J gene: TRBJ1-5; clone size: few; CDR3 length: 15; V gene: TRBV9; CDR3 protein: CASSVGTARDQPQHF; CDR3 DNA: TGTGCCAGCAGCGTCGGGACAGCGCGGGACCAGCCCCAGCATTTT
D gene: TRBD2; J gene: TRBJ2-5; clone size: once; CDR3 length: 15; V gene: TRBV5-4; CDR3 protein: CASSLLGEGQETQYF; CDR3 DNA: TGTGCCAGCAGCTTGTTAGGGGAGGGACAAGAGACCCAGTACTTC
D gene: TRBD1; J gene: TRBJ1-3; clone size: .; CDR3 length: 15; V gene: TRBV27; CDR3 protein: CASSPQGQHGNTIYF; CDR3 DNA: TGTGCCAGCAGTCCGCAGGGACAGCACGGAAACACCATATATTTT
D gene: TRBD1; J gene: TRBJ2-7; clone size: .; CDR3 length: 16; V gene: TRBV5-4; CDR3 protein: CASSWGWGQGNDEQYF; CDR3 DNA: TGTGCCAGCAGCTGGGGGTGGGGACAGGGGAATGACGAGCAGTACTTC
D gene: .; J gene: TRBJ1-3; clone size: .; CDR3 length: 15; V gene: TRBV7-8; CDR3 protein: CASSLGSPAGNTIYF; CDR3 DNA: TGTGCCAGCAGCTTAGGTTCTCCAGCTGGAAACACCATATATTTT
D gene: TRBD1; J gene: TRBJ2-7; clone size: .; CDR3 length: 15; V gene: TRBV7-2; CDR3 protein: CASSAGQGAYYEQYF; CDR3 DNA: TGTGCCAGCAGCGCGGGGCAGGGGGCCTACTACGAGCAGTACTTC
D gene: TRBD1; J gene: TRBJ1-2; clone size: .; CDR3 length: 15; V gene: TRBV13; CDR3 protein: CASSLGTGTGYGYTF; CDR3 DNA: TGTGCCAGCAGCTTAGGTACCGGGACAGGCTATGGCTACACCTTC
D gene: .; J gene: TRBJ1-3; clone size: .; CDR3 length: 16; V gene: TRBV7-8; CDR3 protein: CASSLDGFISGNTIYF; CDR3 DNA: TGTGCCAGCAGCTTAGATGGCTTTATTTCTGGAAACACCATATATTTT
D gene: .; J gene: TRBJ1-2; clone size: .; CDR3 length: 14; V gene: TRBV2; CDR3 protein: CASSPVRGANGYTF; CDR3 DNA: TGTGCCAGCAGTCCTGTTCGGGGGGCAAATGGCTACACCTTC
D gene: .; J gene: TRBJ1-1; clone size: .; CDR3 length: 13; V gene: TRBV6-6; CDR3 protein: CASSYPDRPEAFF; CDR3 DNA: TGTGCCAGCAGTTACCCGGACAGACCTGAAGCTTTCTTT
D gene: .; J gene: TRBJ1-5; clone size: .; CDR3 length: 17; V gene: TRBV10-3; CDR3 protein: CAISDPTVGQSNQPQHF; CDR3 DNA: TGTGCCATCAGTGACCCCACCGTGGGGCAGAGCAATCAGCCCCAGCATTTT
D gene: TRBD2; J gene: TRBJ2-7; clone size: .; CDR3 length: 15; V gene: TRBV6-5; CDR3 protein: CASSYPRGGFYEQYF; CDR3 DNA: TGTGCCAGCAGTTACCCTCGGGGGGGCTTCTACGAGCAGTACTTC
D gene: .; J gene: TRBJ1-1; clone size: .; CDR3 length: 13; V gene: TRBV6-6; CDR3 protein: CASNSGQNTEAFF; CDR3 DNA: TGTGCCAGCAACAGTGGACAGAACACTGAAGCTTTCTTT
D gene: .; J gene: TRBJ1-1; clone size: .; CDR3 length: 13; V gene: TRBV28; CDR3 protein: CASSFWASPPAFF; CDR3 DNA: TGTGCCAGCAGTTTTTGGGCATCCCCACCCGCTTTCTTT
D gene: .; J gene: TRBJ1-1; clone size: few; CDR3 length: 15; V gene: TRBV7-9; CDR3 protein: CASSRLDRRNTEAFF; CDR3 DNA: TGTGCCAGCAGCCGTCTGGACAGACGGAACACTGAAGCTTTCTTT
D gene: TRBD1; J gene: TRBJ1-5; clone size: .; CDR3 length: 17; V gene: TRBV19; CDR3 protein: CASSPLFADRANQPQHF; CDR3 DNA: TGTGCCAGTAGTCCTCTTTTCGCTGACAGGGCAAATCAGCCCCAGCATTTT